This TCR beta chain is from a study of blood T cell repertoires in COVID-19. At the level of the study: COVID-19 samples from acute and convalescent phases originated in the United States, Italy and Spain.

Trimming removed 5 bases from V and 8 bases from J; junction bases left unmatched: 5. The V gene's germline CDR1 is SGHTA and CDR2 FQGNSA. CDR3 length: 12 residues. The table came from immunoSEQ multiplex PCR; TCRdb's copy has only in-frame clones and leaves some out. The profile shows around 70,000 clones, 70% to 90% of them singletons. This receptor was identified in a man aged 65-85 years with acute or convalescent COVID-19. The rearrangement uses TRBV7-2 and TRBJ1-2; 7 bases align to TRBD1. Sequenced material: peripheral blood. CDR3 in amino acids: CASSPTGDGYTF. Written as DNA, the CDR3 is TGTGCCAGCAGCCCCACAGGGGACGGCTACACCTTC.